Each of the 13 T cell receptor beta chains below was sequenced from the same sample in a study of blood T cell repertoires in COVID-19. This table comes from immunoSEQ multiplex PCR, and its TCRdb copy is limited to in-frame clones, with some not included. The table shows 300,000 to 500,000 clones, with 70% to 90% occurring only once. Sequencing input: PBMCs or T cells enriched from blood (not recorded which). The receptors come from a young woman with acute COVID-19.

The rearrangement uses TRBV5-4 and TRBJ2-7, with D possibly being TRBD2 (6 bases). The CDR3 extends over 15 amino acids. The germline V gene has CDR1 SGHNT and CDR2 YYREEE (reference sequence). With 4 bases removed from V and 4 bases from J, the gap between germline ends came to 18 bases. In nucleotides, the CDR3 is TGTGCCAGCAGCCACCCGCGGGACGGGTCTTACGAGCAGTACTTC. Its translation is CASSHPRDGSYEQYF.

V and J are TRBV9 and TRBJ1-4, with 8 bases that match TRBD1. The junction had 12 bases not matched to a gene; V was cut back by 4 bases and J by 7 bases. Germline assignment: CDR1 SGDLS and CDR2 YYNGEE. This CDR3 region has 16 residues. The DNA of the CDR3 is TGTGCCAGCAGCCCCCGGACAGGGTCTCAGGGTGAAAAACTGTTTTTT. It is translated as CASSPRTGSQGEKLFF.

The chain uses TRBV4-3 and TRBJ1-2; D uncertain. Trimming removed 0 bases from V and 2 bases from J, with 10 bases in between. Per germline, CDR1 LGHNA and CDR2 YSLEER. This CDR3 has 15 amino acids. CDR3 in amino acids: CASSQETGKNYGYTF. The CDR3, as DNA: TGCGCCAGCAGCCAAGAGACGGGGAAGAACTATGGCTACACCTTC.

The chain couples TRBV27 to TRBJ2-1, with a weak D call TRBD1 (6 bases). The CDR3 sequence is 13 residues long. V lost 7 bases to trimming and J lost 6 bases, with 13 bases between them. Per the germline V gene, CDR1 is MNHEY and CDR2 is SMNVEV (reference sequence). CDR3 region: CASTKQGFNEQFF. For the CDR3, the DNA is TGTGCCAGCACTAAACAGGGCTTCAATGAGCAGTTCTTC.

V gene TRBV9 combines with J gene TRBJ2-5; D perhaps matches TRBD2 (5 bases). The CDR3 has 14 residues. Trimming took off 1 base at V and 1 base at J, with 8 bases between the two ends. CDR1 SGDLS and CDR2 YYNGEE come from the germline V gene. For the CDR3, the DNA is TGTGCCAGCAGCGTAAGCGGAGCCCAAGAGACCCAGTACTTC. Its protein product is CASSVSGAQETQYF.

The chain recombines TRBV7-3 with TRBJ1-1; 7 positions match TRBD1. The V gene end was trimmed by 3 bases and the J gene end by 0 bases; junction bases not matched to a gene: 4. The CDR3 contains 15 residues. Germline V CDR1 and CDR2: SGHTA, FQGTGA. As DNA, the CDR3 is TGTGCCAGCAGCTTCCAGGGACAGATGAACACTGAAGCTTTCTTT. It yields the protein CASSFQGQMNTEAFF.

This chain links TRBV21-1 with TRBJ2-1; no DNA check was done on the table's D call, TRBD2. TRBV21-1 is a documented pseudogene. The length of the CDR3 is 20 residues. DNA for the CDR3: TGTGCCAGCAGCAAAGCCCCTAAAGGACTAGCGGGGGGCACGGAGCGTGAGCAGTTCTTC. This sequence encodes CASSKAPKGLAGGTEREQFF.

The chain employs TRBV24-1 and TRBJ2-2, with D perhaps TRBD1 (5 bases). The germline V gene has CDR1 KGHDR and CDR2 SFDVKD. CDR3 size: 14 residues. The ends were cut back, 5 bases at V and 1 base at J, with 7 bases in the middle. The CDR3 DNA follows: TGTGCCACCAGTGGGGGCGGGAACACCGGGGAGCTGTTTTTT. Translation gives CATSGGGNTGELFF.

This clone showed up just once. V gene TRBV9 combines with J gene TRBJ1-2; the D gene is possibly TRBD1 (5 bases). This CDR3 has 16 amino acids. Germline lookup yields CDR1 SGDLS and CDR2 YYNGEE. V was clipped by 0 bases and J by 0 bases, with 12 bases between them. The CDR3 reads CASSVGSGNSNYGYTF. The CDR3 DNA follows: TGTGCCAGCAGCGTAGGGTCAGGGAACTCTAACTATGGCTACACCTTC.

CDR3 DNA sequence: TGCGCCAGTACCATCGGGGTGAACACTGAAGCTTTCTTT. Protein sequence: CASTIGVNTEAFF. The rearrangement uses TRBV5-1 and TRBJ1-1; D unresolved. CDR3 length: 13 amino acids. V was shortened by 8 bases and J by 0 bases, with 11 bases between the two germline ends. Germline CDR1 and CDR2: SGHRS and YFSETQ.

This clone was seen only a few times. CDR3: CASSSSKTGMNTEAFF. CDR3 bases: TGTGCCAGCAGTTCCTCGAAGACAGGGATGAACACTGAAGCTTTCTTT. The rearrangement uses TRBV6-2 or TRBV6-3 and TRBJ1-1, with 7 bases lining up with TRBD1. The V gene's germline CDR1 is MNHEY and CDR2 SVGEGT. Trimming took 4 bases from V and 0 from J; bases not matched to a gene: 8. This CDR3 comprises 16 residues.

The chain has TRBV7-9 and TRBJ2-5; 11 bases agree with TRBD1. V shed 4 bases, J shed 5 bases, and the junction held 3 bases outside the gene matches. Germline V lookup: CDR1 SEHNR, CDR2 FQNEAQ (reference sequence). The CDR3 has 14 residues. The CDR3 DNA sequence: TGTGCCAGCAGCTCCGGGACAGGGGGTGAGACCCAGTACTTC. Protein product: CASSSGTGGETQYF. The full variable domain, completed using reference TRBV7-9 and TRBJ2-5, is DTGVSQNPRHKITKRGQNVTFRCDPISEHNRLYWYRQTLGQGPEFLTYFQNEAQLEKSRLLSDRFSAERPKGSFSTLEIQRTEQGDSAMYLCASSSGTGGETQYFGPGTRLLVL.

The CDR3, as DNA: TGTGCCAGTTTGGACAGGATCGGCCAGCCCCAGCATTTT. Its translation is CASLDRIGQPQHF. The rearrangement uses TRBV19 and TRBJ1-5; 7 bases map to TRBD1. The germline V gene has CDR1 LNHDA and CDR2 SQIVND (reference sequence). J lost 7 bases, V lost 8 bases, and 8 bases had no gene match. The CDR3 is 13 residues long.